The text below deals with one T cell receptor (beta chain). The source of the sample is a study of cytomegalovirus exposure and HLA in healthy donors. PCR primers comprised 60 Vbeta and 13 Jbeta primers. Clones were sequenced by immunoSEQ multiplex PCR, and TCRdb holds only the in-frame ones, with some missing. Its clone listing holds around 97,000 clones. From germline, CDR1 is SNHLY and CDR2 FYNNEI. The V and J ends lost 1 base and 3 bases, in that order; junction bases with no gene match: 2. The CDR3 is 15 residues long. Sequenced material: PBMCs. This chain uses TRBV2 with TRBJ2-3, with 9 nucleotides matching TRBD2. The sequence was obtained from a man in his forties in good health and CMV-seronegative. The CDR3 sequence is CASSEGAGGTDTQYF. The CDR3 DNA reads TGTGCCAGCAGTGAAGGGGCGGGGGGGACAGATACGCAGTATTTT.